This T cell receptor (beta chain) was observed in a study of CD8+ T cells in alopecia areata. About the study: Scoring of treated patients' severity used the percentage of affected scalp area.

Germline V gives CDR1 SQVTM, CDR2 ANQGSEA. V was trimmed by 5 bases and J by 2 bases, leaving 6 bases between them. The CDR3 consists of 11 residues. Comments on this clone: What it binds is not known.

The treatment was: oral pan-JAK inhibitor, 5-10 mg twice daily. Whole-study results and caveats: Sequence data from scalp samples additionally include resident alphabeta T cells of normal skin. Scalp clonality and expanded CD8+ clones among the top 100 fell significantly with tofacitinib. Patients shared TCRs less clearly than mice did, possibly for HLA-related reasons.

Following RNA extraction, reverse transcription yielded cDNA that acted as the sequencing template. The method was immunoSEQ multiplex PCR; TCRdb's version includes in-frame clones alone and lacks a portion of them. The repertoire holds fewer than 250,000 clones, with less than 45% as singletons. The rearrangement joins TRBV29-1 to TRBJ1-2, with D unresolved. Sequencing used CD4+ T cells sorted from blood, obtained between weeks 30 and 35, from a patient treated with tofacitinib. The sequence came from a human donor with alopecia areata. The CDR3 coding sequence is TGCAGCGTTAACGACAACTATGGCTACACCTTC. Its protein is CSVNDNYGYTF.